One and the same sample provided the 26 T cell receptor beta chains below, sequenced in a study of blood T cell repertoires in COVID-19. Only in-frame clones appear in the TCRdb table, and some are missing; sequencing was by immunoSEQ multiplex PCR. This sample has 110,000 to 150,000 clones, with over 70% found just once. Sequences were obtained from PBMCs or T cells enriched from blood (not recorded which). These receptors all stem from a man in his 60s who had recovered from COVID-19.

V is TRBV7-9 and J is TRBJ1-4, with TRBD1 matching 7 bases. The CDR3 is 12 residues long. Germline V gene sequence: CDR1 SEHNR, CDR2 FQNEAQ (reference sequence). The V gene end was trimmed by 4 bases and the J gene end by 11 bases; junction bases not matched to a gene: 4. The CDR3 loop is CASSSTGLKLFF. DNA of the CDR3: TGTGCCAGCAGCTCGACAGGGTTGAAACTGTTTTTT.

This chain uses TRBV11-2 with TRBJ2-1, with a possible D match to TRBD2 (6 bases). V was shortened by 3 bases and J by 10 bases, with 13 bases between the two germline ends. The CDR3 contains 13 residues. Per the germline V gene, CDR1 is SGHAT and CDR2 is FQNNGV. The CDR3 sequence: CASSFFPGREQFF. CDR3 nucleotide sequence: TGTGCCAGCAGCTTTTTCCCCGGGAGAGAGCAGTTCTTC.

V usage is TRBV4-2 and J usage is TRBJ1-4; maybe TRBD1 (5 bases). The germline V gene encodes CDR1 LGHNA and CDR2 YNFKEQ. CDR3 length: 15 residues. The germline V and J ends were trimmed by 4 bases and 7 bases, with 16 bases remaining between them. Here the CDR3 DNA reads TGTGCCAGCAGCCCCGGCAGGGAAAATCTTGAAAAACTGTTTTTT. Its translation: CASSPGRENLEKLFF.

This clone occurred many times. The J gene is TRBJ1-6, the V gene TRBV25-1; 9 bases are shared with TRBD1. Germline CDR1 is MGHDK and CDR2 is SYGVNS. J lost 5 bases, V lost 6 bases, and 2 bases had no gene match. This CDR3 region has 14 residues. CDR3 region: CASSWDRDNSPLHF. As DNA, the CDR3 is TGTGCCAGCAGCTGGGACAGGGATAATTCACCCCTCCACTTT.

The chain carries TRBV3-1 (or the pseudogene TRBV3-2) and TRBJ1-2; maybe TRBD1 (5 bases). CDR3 length: 13 residues. V shed 4 bases and J shed 2 bases, with 8 bases lying between them. Germline V lookup: CDR1 LGHDT, CDR2 YNNKEL (reference sequence). The CDR3 loop reads CASSPRDNYGYTF. Written as DNA, the CDR3 is TGTGCCAGCAGCCCGCGGGACAACTATGGCTACACCTTC.

The chain uses TRBV2 and TRBJ1-1, with D tentatively TRBD1 (5 bases). Germline V gives CDR1 SNHLY, CDR2 FYNNEI. V lost 6 bases and J 5 bases, leaving 13 bases between the germline ends. The CDR3 runs to 13 residues. CDR3 sequence: CASRVRGSTEAFF. The CDR3 nucleotides are TGTGCCAGCAGGGTCCGGGGGTCTACTGAAGCTTTCTTT.

There are a few counts of this clone. This chain connects TRBV6-5 to TRBJ1-5; D uncertain. This CDR3 is built from 13 residues. The germline V gene encodes CDR1 MNHEY and CDR2 SVGAGI. Trimming removed 7 bases from V and 1 base from J, with 8 bases in between. The CDR3 DNA reads as TGTGCCAGCACCTATTGGAGCAATCAGCCCCAGCATTTT. Amino acid sequence: CASTYWSNQPQHF.

J is TRBJ1-2 and V is TRBV19; 10 bases fit TRBD1. The CDR3 is 14 residues long. CDR1 and CDR2 from the germline V gene are LNHDA and SQIVND (reference sequence). V lost 3 bases and J lost 8; bases outside the gene matches: 6. This CDR3 is CASSMGQGFRGYTF. The CDR3, as DNA: TGTGCCAGTAGTATGGGACAGGGGTTTAGAGGCTACACCTTC.

The V gene is TRBV6-1, the J gene TRBJ2-5; the D gene is possibly TRBD2 (5 bases). Trimming stripped 2 bases from V and 4 bases from J, with 11 bases between. This CDR3 is built from 14 residues. The germline V gene encodes CDR1 MNHNS and CDR2 SASEGT. CDR3 sequence reads: CASSERSRGETQYF. The CDR3 DNA is TGTGCCAGCAGTGAAAGAAGTCGGGGAGAGACCCAGTACTTC.

This chain links TRBV28 with TRBJ2-7; TRBD2 matches 7 bases. CDR1 is MDHEN, CDR2 SYDVKM, per germline. This CDR3 comprises 16 residues. The V segment lost 3 bases and the J segment 2 bases; nucleotides outside the gene matches: 10. Written as DNA, the CDR3 is TGTGCCAGCAGTTTGGGCCTCGGGGGGTCCCCCTACGAGCAGTACTTC. This gives the protein CASSLGLGGSPYEQYF.

This chain connects TRBV19 to TRBJ2-2; no clear D. The CDR3 covers 13 residues. The V gene's germline CDR1 is LNHDA and CDR2 SQIVND (reference sequence). V was clipped by 3 bases and J by 7 bases, with 9 bases between them. This CDR3 reads CASSILRFGELFF. The CDR3 nucleotides are TGTGCCAGTAGTATCCTACGATTCGGGGAGCTGTTTTTT.

The J gene is TRBJ2-1, the V gene TRBV11-2; TRBD2 matches at 9 bases. Germline V gene lookup returns CDR1 SGHAT and CDR2 FQNNGV. CDR3 length: 18 residues. V was clipped by 0 bases and J by 2 bases; unmatched bases: 8. CDR3 DNA: TGTGCCAGCAGCTTAGAGAGTCGCGGGGGGGTGACCTACAATGAGCAGTTCTTC. Translated: CASSLESRGGVTYNEQFF. Filled out from reference TRBV11-2 and TRBJ2-1, the complete variable domain reads EAGVAQSPRYKIIEKRQSVAFWCNPISGHATLYWYQQILGQGPKLLIQFQNNGVVDDSQLPKDRFSAERLKGVDSTLKIQPAKLEDSAVYLCASSLESRGGVTYNEQFFGPGTRLTVL.

The DNA for the CDR3 is TGTGCCAGCAGTTGGGGGGACAGGGCCGACACTGAAGCTTTCTTT. Its translation is CASSWGDRADTEAFF. This chain connects TRBV6-5 to TRBJ1-1; 9 bases are shared with TRBD1. The V gene's germline CDR1 is MNHEY and CDR2 SVGAGI. CDR3 size: 15 residues. Trimming removed 4 bases from V and 3 bases from J; junction bases left unmatched: 6.

The chain links TRBV7-6 to TRBJ1-5, with 11 bases aligning to TRBD1. The V segment lost 0 bases and the J segment 4 bases; nucleotides outside the gene matches: 8. CDR1 SGHVS and CDR2 FNYEAQ come from the germline V gene. The CDR3 extends over 18 amino acids. Here the CDR3 reads CASSLAESGQGANQPQHF. Here the CDR3 DNA reads TGTGCCAGCAGCTTAGCGGAAAGCGGACAGGGGGCAAATCAGCCCCAGCATTTT.

This sequence joins TRBV30 and TRBJ2-3; 9 nucleotides match TRBD2. This CDR3 has 14 residues. V gave up 8 bases and J gave up 4 bases; unmatched junction bases: 10. Looked up from germline, CDR1 is GTSNPN and CDR2 is SVGIG (reference sequence). The chain's CDR3 is CAGLLSGGSDTQYF. In DNA form, the CDR3 reads TGTGCCGGGTTACTTAGCGGGGGCTCAGATACGCAGTATTTT. The variable domain in full, completed from reference TRBV30 and TRBJ2-3, reads SQTIHQWPATLVQPVGSPLSLECTVEGTSNPNLYWYRQAAGRGLQLLFYSVGIGQISSEVPQNLSASRPQDRQFILSSKKLLLSDSGFYLCAGLLSGGSDTQYFGPGTRLTVL.

This clone has just a few counts. Here the CDR3 reads CASSPWTGALNQPQHF. The CDR3 nucleotides are TGTGCCAGCAGCCCGTGGACAGGGGCCCTCAATCAGCCCCAGCATTTT. The V and J genes are TRBV7-9 and TRBJ1-5, with 9 bases lining up with TRBD1. Per germline, CDR1 SEHNR and CDR2 FQNEAQ (reference sequence). The CDR3 consists of 16 residues. V gave up 5 bases and J gave up 3 bases; unmatched junction bases: 8.

The V call is TRBV7-9, the J call TRBJ2-7; 7 bases align to TRBD2. The CDR3 runs to 14 residues. V trimming: 2 bases; J trimming: 2 bases; junction bases outside the gene matches: 3. Germline CDR1 is SEHNR and CDR2 is FQNEAQ (reference sequence). Written as DNA, the CDR3 is TGTGCCAGCAGCTTACTAGCGGATCCCTACGAGCAGTACTTC. As protein: CASSLLADPYEQYF.

This clone has only a few counts. This chain connects TRBV5-1 to TRBJ1-2; 8 nucleotides line up with TRBD1. Germline CDR1 is SGHRS and CDR2 is YFSETQ. CDR3 length: 13 residues. V shed 3 bases, J shed 8 bases, and the junction held 6 bases outside the gene matches. The CDR3 DNA sequence: TGCGCCAGCAGCTCGACAGGGGCTTTGGGCTACACCTTC. It translates to CASSSTGALGYTF.

The chain couples TRBV29-1 to TRBJ2-1; 9 nucleotides line up with TRBD2. The J segment lost 8 bases and the V segment lost 4 bases, leaving 21 bases of the junction unmatched. The CDR3 extends over 18 amino acids. The germline CDR1 and CDR2 sequences are SQVTM and ANQGSEA. Here the CDR3 reads CSVVRLAVFGTSFDEQFF. The CDR3 DNA is TGCAGCGTTGTGCGTTTAGCAGTGTTTGGGACTAGCTTCGATGAGCAGTTCTTC.

The rearrangement uses TRBV2 and TRBJ1-2; D gene unclear. Germline assignment: CDR1 SNHLY and CDR2 FYNNEI. Trimming cost V 4 bases and J 4 bases, with 16 bases left between them. The CDR3 is 15 residues long. Written as DNA, the CDR3 is TGTGCCAGCAGTGGCGGTGGAGAAGCTATCTATGGCTACACCTTC. The encoded protein is CASSGGGEAIYGYTF.

This clone was found a few times. The chain has TRBV15 and TRBJ2-3; D ambiguous. The CDR3 is 14 amino acids. Deletions cut 6 bases from V and 3 bases from J, with 13 bases between. Germline CDR1 LNHNV, CDR2 YYDKDF (reference sequence). The CDR3 sequence: CATRDGIGTDTQYF. DNA of the CDR3: TGTGCCACCAGAGATGGAATCGGGACAGATACGCAGTATTTT.

The J gene is TRBJ2-7, the V gene TRBV4-1; 7 bases are shared with TRBD1. Germline loops: CDR1 MGHRA, CDR2 YSYEKL. V shed 4 bases and J 3 bases; nucleotides not matched to a gene: 9. The CDR3 extends over 15 amino acids. The CDR3 DNA reads as TGCGCCAGCAGCCTTCTTAGGGACAGCATCTACGAGCAGTACTTC. It specifies CASSLLRDSIYEQYF.

This clone was seen a few times. V is TRBV18 and J is TRBJ2-7; tentatively, D is TRBD2 (7 bases). CDR3 length equals 15 residues. Germline values: CDR1 KGHSH, CDR2 LQKENI. Trimming took off 2 bases at V and 3 bases at J, with 14 bases between the two ends. The CDR3 nucleotides are TGTGCCAGCTCACCAGAGCGGGGAGGGGGCTACGAGCAGTACTTC. It specifies CASSPERGGGYEQYF.

The V gene is TRBV7-3, the J gene TRBJ1-2; D unresolved. The V end was cut by 5 bases, the J end by 12 bases, with 10 bases between. The CDR3 runs to 10 residues. In germline, CDR1 is SGHTA, CDR2 FQGTGA. DNA of the CDR3: TGTGCCAGCAGCCCGGCGGGAAACACCTTC. Protein: CASSPAGNTF.

V usage is TRBV29-1 and J usage is TRBJ2-7; D is unclear. The germline gives CDR1 SQVTM, CDR2 ANQGSEA. V shed 3 bases and J shed 4 bases, with 7 bases lying between them. The CDR3 length is 11 residues. The CDR3 reads CSVEVQYEQYF. CDR3 nucleotides: TGCAGCGTTGAGGTGCAGTACGAGCAGTACTTC.

The CDR3 DNA reads TGTGCCAGCAGCCAGCGTTTCTACGAGCAGTACTTC. It specifies CASSQRFYEQYF. The chain uses TRBV3-1 (or the pseudogene TRBV3-2) and TRBJ2-7; D unresolved. Germline loops: CDR1 LGHDT, CDR2 YNNKEL (reference sequence). Trimming removed 3 bases at V and 3 bases at J, with 6 bases between. The CDR3 contains 12 residues.